This entry lists 28 T cell receptor beta chains sequenced from one sample in a study of regulatory dendritic cells for organ transplantation. Sequencing used immunoSEQ multiplex PCR; TCRdb keeps in-frame clones, though not all of them. The table records approximately 28,000 clones, approximately 81% of them present only once. Material for sequencing was naive CD8+ T cells from blood. Specified subset: CD45RA+ naive T cells. The receptors here all came from a human donor in good health.

The chain carries TRBV7-8 and TRBJ2-5; the match to TRBD1 covers 9 bases. This CDR3 region has 15 residues. With V trimmed by 4 bases and J by 3 bases, 6 bases remained unmatched. Germline lookup yields CDR1 SGHVS and CDR2 FQNEAQ. CDR3 amino acids: CASSYQGQGKETQYF. The CDR3 region has the DNA TGTGCCAGCAGCTACCAGGGACAGGGCAAAGAGACCCAGTACTTC.

The rearrangement uses TRBV2 and TRBJ2-3, with a possible D match to TRBD1 (6 bases). This CDR3 has 16 residues. Germline V gives CDR1 SNHLY, CDR2 FYNNEI. Trimming removed 3 bases at V and 3 bases at J, with 16 bases between. This chain's CDR3 is CASSDKDSPRTDTQYF. CDR3 DNA: TGTGCCAGCAGTGATAAGGACAGCCCGCGTACAGATACGCAGTATTTT.

The V gene is TRBV7-8, the J gene TRBJ1-4; possibly TRBD1 for D (5 bases). V was clipped by 5 bases and J by 4 bases, with 14 bases between them. This CDR3 is 15 amino acids long. CDR1 is SGHVS and CDR2 is FQNEAQ in the germline V gene. The CDR3 spells CASSDPGIHNEKLFF. The CDR3 DNA sequence: TGTGCCAGCAGCGACCCAGGGATACATAATGAAAAACTGTTTTTT.

The chain carries TRBV11-2 and TRBJ1-1; a weak D match, TRBD1 (5 bases). Trimming removed 7 bases at V and 7 bases at J, with 16 bases between. The CDR3 is 13 residues long. Germline CDR1 reads SGHAT; CDR2 reads FQNNGV. CDR3 amino acids: CASILWGGGEAFF. CDR3 DNA sequence: TGTGCCAGCATTCTGTGGGGCGGCGGTGAAGCTTTCTTT.

The chain employs TRBV5-6 and TRBJ1-2, with 9 positions matching TRBD1. This CDR3 is built from 17 residues. Germline CDR1 reads SGHDT; CDR2 reads YYEEEE. J lost 4 bases, V lost 0 bases, and 10 bases had no gene match. The CDR3 DNA follows: TGTGCCAGCAGCTTGGCCGGGACAGGGCCATCCTCCTATGGCTACACCTTC. As protein: CASSLAGTGPSSYGYTF. Full variable domain (rest looked up from reference TRBV5-6 and TRBJ1-2): DAGVTQSPTHLIKTRGQQVTLRCSPKSGHDTVSWYQQALGQGPQFIFQYYEEEERQRGNFPDRFSGHQFPNYSSELNVNALLLGDSALYLCASSLAGTGPSSYGYTFGSGTRLTVV.

The gene calls are TRBV27 and TRBJ2-1; 8 nucleotides align to TRBD1. The CDR3 length is 15 residues. V trimming: 6 bases; J trimming: 7 bases; junction bases outside the gene matches: 11. Germline CDR1 is MNHEY and CDR2 is SMNVEV (reference sequence). The CDR3 protein is CASRWGLDRENEQFF. CDR3 DNA sequence: TGTGCCAGCAGGTGGGGTTTGGACAGGGAGAATGAGCAGTTCTTC.

The rearrangement uses TRBV7-9 and TRBJ1-4; tentative D call: TRBD1 (5 bases). There are 15 residues in the CDR3. V was shortened by 2 bases and J by 6 bases, with 13 bases between the two germline ends. CDR1 and CDR2 from the germline V gene are SEHNR and FQNEAQ (reference sequence). The CDR3 is CASSLRPDTYEKLFF. CDR3 DNA sequence: TGTGCCAGCAGCTTACGACCGGACACTTATGAAAAACTGTTTTTT.

This clone was recorded only once. This chain joins TRBV7-2 and TRBJ2-5, with 10 bases aligning to TRBD2. The CDR3 is 14 amino acids. V lost 5 bases, J lost 5 bases, and 5 bases stayed unmatched. Germline V lookup: CDR1 SGHTA, CDR2 FQGNSA. CDR3: CASSVSGGSETQYF. The CDR3 region has the DNA TGTGCCAGCAGCGTTAGCGGGGGGTCTGAGACCCAGTACTTC.

This chain links TRBV7-9 with TRBJ1-1; 9 bases line up with TRBD1. This CDR3 has 15 amino acids. The germline V gene encodes CDR1 SEHNR and CDR2 FQNEAQ (reference sequence). V dropped 5 bases and J dropped 5; count of bases not matched to a gene: 9. The CDR3 nucleotides are TGTGCCAGCAGCCCTAGGGGGGACAGGGCGACTGAAGCTTTCTTT. Protein product: CASSPRGDRATEAFF. Filled out from reference TRBV7-9 and TRBJ1-1, the complete variable domain reads DTGVSQNPRHKITKRGQNVTFRCDPISEHNRLYWYRQTLGQGPEFLTYFQNEAQLEKSRLLSDRFSAERPKGSFSTLEIQRTEQGDSAMYLCASSPRGDRATEAFFGQGTRLTVV.

The chain has TRBV2 and TRBJ2-7, with D hard to call. Germline CDR1 is SNHLY and CDR2 is FYNNEI. Trimming removed 7 bases at V and 0 bases at J, with 13 bases between. The CDR3 extends over 14 amino acids. The CDR3 is CASKQTPDSYEQYF. In nucleotides, the CDR3 is TGTGCCAGCAAACAAACGCCCGACTCCTACGAGCAGTACTTC.

The chain is built from TRBV27 and TRBJ1-5; weak D call: TRBD1 (5 bases). The CDR3 has 17 residues. Germline CDR1 reads MNHEY; CDR2 reads SMNVEV (reference sequence). The V end was cut by 5 bases, the J end by 2 bases, with 19 bases between. DNA of the CDR3: TGTGCCAGCAGTGAAAGGGCTACAGGTAATGGCAATCAGCCCCAGCATTTT. Protein: CASSERATGNGNQPQHF.

The chain couples TRBV10-3 to TRBJ2-7; perhaps TRBD1 as D (6 bases). Germline CDR1 and CDR2: ENHRY and SYGVKD. Trimming cost V 7 bases and J 0 bases, with 10 bases left between them. The CDR3 length is 13 residues. The CDR3 DNA reads as TGTGCCATCACCAAGGACAGCTCCTACGAGCAGTACTTC. Its protein is CAITKDSSYEQYF.

This chain uses TRBV10-3 with TRBJ2-2; D perhaps matches TRBD1 (7 bases). The CDR3 has 17 amino acids. V shed 3 bases and J shed 4 bases, with 18 bases lying between them. The V gene's germline CDR1 is ENHRY and CDR2 SYGVKD. CDR3: CAISEGGTAGGTGELFF. The CDR3 nucleotides read TGTGCCATCAGTGAAGGCGGGACAGCCGGGGGCACCGGGGAGCTGTTTTTT.

J is TRBJ2-1 and V is TRBV5-4; 9 nucleotides agree with TRBD2. Trimming cost V 4 bases and J 8 bases; bases outside gene matches: 7. Germline-derived CDR1 and CDR2 are SGHNT and YYREEE (reference sequence). CDR3 length: 14 amino acids. CDR3 residues: CASSAAGGMDEQFF. The CDR3 bases are TGTGCCAGCAGCGCAGCGGGGGGAATGGATGAGCAGTTCTTC.

This clone showed up just once. This chain uses TRBV6-5 with TRBJ2-7; a possible D gene is TRBD2 (6 bases). Trimming shortened V by 5 bases and J by 1 base, and 9 bases separated the two germline ends. Germline V lookup: CDR1 MNHEY, CDR2 SVGAGI. This CDR3 region has 13 residues. The CDR3 sequence is CASSLGLSYEQYF. The CDR3, as DNA: TGTGCCAGCAGTCTGGGACTTTCCTACGAGCAGTACTTC.

This chain links TRBV18 with TRBJ1-5; the D gene is possibly TRBD1 (5 bases). V was trimmed by 5 bases and J by 8 bases, leaving 10 bases between them. The germline V gene has CDR1 KGHSH and CDR2 LQKENI. This CDR3 contains 12 residues. The CDR3 nucleotides are TGTGCCAGCTCAACCACCAGGGAGCCCCAGCATTTT. Translated: CASSTTREPQHF.

The genes are TRBV7-9 and TRBJ2-5, with D unclear. CDR3 size: 14 residues. CDR1 is SEHNR and CDR2 is FQNEAQ in the germline V gene (reference sequence). The V end lost 5 bases, the J end lost 4 bases, and 14 bases lay between the germline ends. CDR3 in amino acids: CASSLGQNRETQYF. In nucleotides, the CDR3 is TGTGCCAGCAGCCTCGGCCAAAACAGAGAGACCCAGTACTTC.

This clone was observed a few times. This sequence joins TRBV4-3 and TRBJ1-1; D possibly corresponds to TRBD1 (6 bases). The CDR3 has 14 amino acids. Trimming took 4 bases from V and 1 from J, leaving 10 bases between them. Germline V CDR1 and CDR2: LGHNA, YSLEER. The CDR3 nucleotides read TGCGCCAGCAGCCTCAGGGGAGAGAACACTGAAGCTTTCTTT. Its translation: CASSLRGENTEAFF.

V and J are TRBV9 and TRBJ1-3; the D gene is possibly TRBD1 (5 bases). Trimming stripped 4 bases from V and 4 bases from J, with 18 bases between. This CDR3 comprises 16 residues. Germline-derived CDR1 and CDR2 are SGDLS and YYNGEE. Written as DNA, the CDR3 is TGTGCCAGCAGCTTAGGGCAGGGTCCGAGCGGAAACACCATATATTTT. Residues: CASSLGQGPSGNTIYF.

The chain employs TRBV11-3 and TRBJ1-1, with 7 bases identical to TRBD1. J was trimmed by 6 bases and V by 5 bases; bases with no gene match: 6. The CDR3 length is 13 residues. CDR1 and CDR2 (germline): SGHNT, YENEEA. Written as DNA, the CDR3 is TGTGCCAGCAGCGCTCGAGGGGGCCCTGAAGCTTTCTTT. This translates into CASSARGGPEAFF. Full variable domain (remainder filled in from reference TRBV11-3 and TRBJ1-1): EAGVVQSPRYKIIEKKQPVAFWCNPISGHNTLYWYLQNLGQGPELLIRYENEEAVDDSQLPKDRFSAERLKGVDSTLKIQPAELGDSAVYLCASSARGGPEAFFGQGTRLTVV.

V and J are TRBV4-3 and TRBJ2-7, with a weak D call TRBD1 (5 bases). Germline CDR1 LGHNA, CDR2 YSLEER. The CDR3 contains 16 residues. Trimming took 0 bases from V and 0 from J, leaving 12 bases between them. Written as DNA, the CDR3 is TGCGCCAGCAGCCAAGACCGACAGAGTAGCTCCTACGAGCAGTACTTC. Translation gives CASSQDRQSSSYEQYF.

This sequence joins TRBV2 and TRBJ2-7, with D perhaps matching TRBD1 (8 bases). The CDR3 length is 17 residues. Germline values: CDR1 SNHLY, CDR2 FYNNEI. The V and J ends lost 3 bases and 3 bases respectively, with 21 bases between them. Here the CDR3 reads CASSEGGGQASIYEQYF. The CDR3 DNA is TGTGCCAGCAGTGAGGGAGGGGGACAGGCCTCCATCTACGAGCAGTACTTC.

The J gene is TRBJ2-1, the V gene TRBV15; the match to TRBD2 covers 7 bases. This CDR3 region has 13 residues. V lost 5 bases and J lost 3; bases outside the gene matches: 1. The germline V gene has CDR1 LNHNV and CDR2 YYDKDF (reference sequence). The CDR3 DNA is TGTGCCACCAGCCCGGGGGGCTACAATGAGCAGTTCTTC. This encodes CATSPGGYNEQFF.

V is TRBV2 and J is TRBJ1-1; the D is unclear. CDR1 is SNHLY, CDR2 FYNNEI, per germline. Trimming took off 1 base at V and 11 bases at J, with 17 bases between the two ends. The CDR3 covers 14 residues. In nucleotides, the CDR3 is TGTGCCAGCAGTGAAGGGATCCTCCCGGAGAGGGCTTTCTTT. Protein sequence: CASSEGILPERAFF.

The rearrangement joins TRBV27 to TRBJ2-5; TRBD1 aligns across 8 bases. This CDR3 comprises 14 residues. The germline V gene has CDR1 MNHEY and CDR2 SMNVEV (reference sequence). The V and J ends lost 5 bases and 5 bases, in that order; junction bases with no gene match: 7. This chain's CDR3 is CASSPRTGMETQYF. Here the CDR3 DNA reads TGTGCCAGCAGTCCCAGGACAGGGATGGAGACCCAGTACTTC.

This sequence joins TRBV6-5 and TRBJ1-6; a weak D match, TRBD1 (5 bases). The germline V gene has CDR1 MNHEY and CDR2 SVGAGI. Deletions cut 6 bases from V and 1 base from J, with 10 bases between. The CDR3 has 15 amino acids. CDR3 sequence: CASRTQGSYNSPLHF. DNA for the CDR3: TGTGCCAGCAGGACCCAGGGTTCCTATAATTCACCCCTCCACTTT.

V usage is TRBV9 and J usage is TRBJ1-1; no clear D. Trimming left V 0 bases short and J 5 bases short, with 14 bases between. Germline loops: CDR1 SGDLS, CDR2 YYNGEE. The CDR3 is 15 residues long. DNA of the CDR3: TGTGCCAGCAGCGTAGGCGCGACCCCGGGGACTGAAGCTTTCTTT. This sequence encodes CASSVGATPGTEAFF.

The chain links TRBV27 to TRBJ2-5, with 9 positions matching TRBD2. The J call is uncertain, as TRBJ2-7 better fits the DNA end. The CDR3 spans 14 residues. Germline values: CDR1 MNHEY, CDR2 SMNVEV (reference sequence). The CDR3 DNA reads as TGTGCCAGCAGTTTAAGGGGACTAGCATACGAGCAGTACTTC. Translated: CASSLRGLAYEQYF.